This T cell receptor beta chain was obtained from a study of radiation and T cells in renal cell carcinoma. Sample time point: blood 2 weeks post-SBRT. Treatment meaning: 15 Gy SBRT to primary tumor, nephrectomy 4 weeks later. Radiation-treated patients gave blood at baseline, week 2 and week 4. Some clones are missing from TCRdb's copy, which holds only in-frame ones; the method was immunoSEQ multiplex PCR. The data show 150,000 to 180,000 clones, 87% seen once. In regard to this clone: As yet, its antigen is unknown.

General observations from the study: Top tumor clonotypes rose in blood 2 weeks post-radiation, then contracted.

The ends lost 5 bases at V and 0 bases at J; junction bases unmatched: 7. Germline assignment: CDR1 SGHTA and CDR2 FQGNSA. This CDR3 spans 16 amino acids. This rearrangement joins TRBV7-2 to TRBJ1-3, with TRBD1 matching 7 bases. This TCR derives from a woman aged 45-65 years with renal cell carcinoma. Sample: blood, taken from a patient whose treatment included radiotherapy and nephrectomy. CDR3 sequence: CASSLGQAFSGNTIYF. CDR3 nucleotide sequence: TGTGCCAGCAGCCTAGGACAGGCCTTCTCTGGAAACACCATATATTTT.